Here is one T cell receptor beta chain with its context. Sequenced by immunoSEQ multiplex PCR; TCRdb stores in-frame clones only, minus some. The sample lists 150,000 to 200,000 clones; approximately 80% were seen once. These data come from a study of blood T cell repertoires in COVID-19. Germline loops: CDR1 ENHRY, CDR2 SYGVKD. The CDR3 sequence is 12 residues long. With 7 bases removed from V and 1 base from J, the gap between germline ends came to 7 bases. This chain uses TRBV10-3 with TRBJ1-1; no definite D call. Sequencing was performed on PBMCs or T cells enriched from blood (not recorded which). The origin of this receptor is a man aged 45 to 65 who had recovered from COVID-19. The CDR3 region is CAITEGNTEAFF. In DNA form, the CDR3 reads TGTGCCATCACGGAGGGGAACACTGAAGCTTTCTTT.